This T cell receptor (beta chain) was documented in a study of T cell repertoires in cytomegalovirus infection. V was shortened by 3 bases and J by 2 bases, with 11 bases between the two germline ends. This CDR3 contains 15 residues. TCRdb re-called the reads with MiXCR, one entry per CDR3 protein. The sample records some 180,000 distinct CDR3 sequences, about 18% being singletons. Sequencing was carried out using CD8+ T cells from PBMCs. The V call is TRBV12-3 or TRBV12-4, the J call TRBJ1-5; unclear D gene. The TCR originated in a human donor in good health (CMV status not recorded). Some clones in this sample may be carry-over from other donors' samples. CDR3 DNA sequence: TGTGCCAGCAGTTTTGAAAGGGAGGGCAATCAGCCCCAGCATTTT. It codes for CASSFEREGNQPQHF.